The clone carrying this T cell receptor beta chain was detected a few times. With 4 bases clipped from V and 6 bases from J, the junction kept 10 bases outside the gene matches. Looked up from germline, CDR1 is SGDLS and CDR2 is YYNGEE. This CDR3 has 15 residues. Per the original methods: For nucleated cells, counts were estimated from reference gene primer amplification. The repertoire was sequenced with immunoSEQ multiplex PCR; TCRdb's copy has only in-frame clones and lacks some. Clonal size and the V and J genes are those of that table, whereas D and trimming came from the DNA. The table shows 100,000 to 110,000 clones, with over 80% occurring only once. This specimen belongs to a study of blood T cell repertoires in COVID-19.

The specimen sequenced was peripheral blood. The origin of this receptor is a man aged 45 to 65 with active or convalescent COVID-19. V and J are TRBV9 and TRBJ2-7; TRBD2 agrees at 10 bases. This chain's CDR3 is CASSPLSSGGGEQYF. The CDR3 DNA follows: TGTGCCAGCAGCCCACTTTCTAGCGGGGGAGGCGAGCAGTACTTC.